The 32 T cell receptor beta chains below come from one sample, sequenced in a study of identifying expanded T cells in peripheral blood. Some clones are missing from TCRdb's copy, which holds only in-frame ones; the method was immunoSEQ multiplex PCR. The top ten hold roughly 8% of the sample, which has about 130,000 clones, around 88% seen once. The sequenced material came from blood. These receptors were taken from a person aged 18 to 69 in good health.

The chain recombines TRBV12-5 with TRBJ1-1; D is perhaps TRBD1 (5 bases). Germline-derived CDR1 and CDR2 are LGHNT and FRNRAP. This CDR3 spans 16 amino acids. V was clipped by 6 bases and J by 1 base, with 18 bases between them. The CDR3 nucleotides read TGTGCTAGTGGAACGGGGTCGGGACTCGAGAACACTGAAGCTTTCTTT. It yields the protein CASGTGSGLENTEAFF.

The chain employs TRBV5-6 and TRBJ1-1, with D hard to call. Germline V gene data show CDR1 as SGHDT and CDR2 as YYEEEE. The V end lost 1 base, the J end lost 3 bases, and 4 bases lay between the germline ends. The CDR3 sequence is 12 residues long. CDR3 sequence (DNA): TGTGCCAGCAGCTTGTATGACACTGAAGCTTTCTTT. It encodes CASSLYDTEAFF. The whole variable domain, remainder taken from reference TRBV5-6 and TRBJ1-1, is DAGVTQSPTHLIKTRGQQVTLRCSPKSGHDTVSWYQQALGQGPQFIFQYYEEEERQRGNFPDRFSGHQFPNYSSELNVNALLLGDSALYLCASSLYDTEAFFGQGTRLTVV.

This sequence joins TRBV10-1 and TRBJ1-3, with unresolved D. V was shortened by 2 bases and J by 0 bases, with 11 bases between the two germline ends. The germline V gene encodes CDR1 WNHNN and CDR2 SYGVQD (reference sequence). The CDR3 has 16 amino acids. This chain's CDR3 is CASSEDALNSGNTIYF. In nucleotides, the CDR3 is TGCGCCAGCAGTGAGGACGCGCTCAACTCTGGAAACACCATATATTTT.

The chain uses TRBV18 and TRBJ2-1; D unresolved. Trimming shortened V by 6 bases and J by 5 bases, and 8 bases separated the two germline ends. Germline V CDR1 and CDR2: KGHSH, LQKENI. The CDR3 is made up of 12 amino acids. The CDR3 DNA follows: TGTGCCAGCTCGGTCGGCCACAATGAGCAGTTCTTC. This codes for CASSVGHNEQFF.

The rearrangement links TRBV10-3 to TRBJ1-1; D not certain. This CDR3 contains 14 residues. Germline V CDR1 and CDR2: ENHRY, SYGVKD. Trimming removed 0 bases from V and 6 bases from J, with 11 bases in between. The CDR3 here is CAISESQGGAEAFF. CDR3 bases: TGTGCCATCAGTGAGTCACAAGGTGGGGCTGAAGCTTTCTTT.

This sequence joins TRBV4-1 and TRBJ1-1, with D unclear. CDR3 size: 16 residues. Germline V gene sequence: CDR1 MGHRA, CDR2 YSYEKL. V was shortened by 0 bases and J by 0 bases, with 11 bases between the two germline ends. The CDR3 region has the DNA TGCGCCAGCAGCCAAGATCACGGACGGATGAACACTGAAGCTTTCTTT. It specifies CASSQDHGRMNTEAFF.

V gene TRBV29-1 combines with J gene TRBJ1-2, with D possibly being TRBD1 (5 bases). CDR1 is SQVTM, CDR2 ANQGSEA, per germline. This CDR3 has 13 amino acids. Trimming pared 8 bases from V and 1 base from J, leaving 14 bases between. The CDR3 is CSTSTAGNYGYTF. The CDR3 region has the DNA TGCAGCACTTCGACAGCCGGTAACTATGGCTACACCTTC.

The V gene is TRBV6-1, the J gene TRBJ1-2, with D uncertain. CDR3 length equals 12 residues. Trimming cost V 6 bases and J 3 bases, with 8 bases left between them. Germline V lookup: CDR1 MNHNS, CDR2 SASEGT. The CDR3 DNA follows: TGTGCCAGCAGGAGTGGAGACTATGGCTACACCTTC. This gives the protein CASRSGDYGYTF.

The chain is built from TRBV6-4 and TRBJ1-3, with unresolved D. Germline CDR1 is MRHNA and CDR2 is SNTAGT. The CDR3 spans 15 residues. V gave up 9 bases and J gave up 6 bases, with 21 bases separating them. CDR3 DNA: TGTGCCAGTACCCGGGAGACTCTCCTGCTAAACACCATATATTTT. Translated: CASTRETLLLNTIYF.

The rearrangement uses TRBV5-6 and TRBJ1-3, with D uncertain. Trimming shortened V by 0 bases and J by 2 bases, and 6 bases separated the two germline ends. This CDR3 has 14 amino acids. Germline assignment: CDR1 SGHDT and CDR2 YYEEEE. The CDR3 bases are TGTGCCAGCAGCTTGGTTACACCTGGAAACACCATATATTTT. Protein sequence: CASSLVTPGNTIYF.

The genes are TRBV7-3 and TRBJ2-1; D is ambiguous. CDR3 size: 16 residues. The V end lost 3 bases, the J end lost 7 bases, and 19 bases lay between the germline ends. Germline V CDR1 and CDR2: SGHTA, FQGTGA. The CDR3 reads CASSFLTGKGGNEQFF. CDR3 DNA: TGTGCCAGCAGCTTTCTTACGGGTAAAGGTGGGAATGAGCAGTTCTTC.

This clone was counted between two and nine times. The V call is TRBV28, the J call TRBJ2-3; possible D gene TRBD2, 6 bases. V dropped 5 bases and J dropped 3 bases, with 9 bases sitting between them. From germline, CDR1 is MDHEN and CDR2 SYDVKM. This CDR3 comprises 13 residues. CDR3 in DNA: TGTGCCAGCAGTGGGGGGTATACAGATACGCAGTATTTT. Translated, it gives CASSGGYTDTQYF.

The chain uses TRBV14 and TRBJ1-2; D perhaps matches TRBD1 (6 bases). This CDR3 comprises 15 residues. Trimming removed 4 bases at V and 7 bases at J, with 19 bases between. Germline-derived CDR1 and CDR2 are SGHDN and FVKESK. The CDR3 region is CASSLGAGIVFGYTF. CDR3 nucleotide sequence: TGTGCCAGCAGCCTGGGGGCAGGGATCGTTTTTGGCTACACCTTC. The complete variable domain, with remaining parts taken from reference TRBV14 and TRBJ1-2, reads EAGVTQFPSHSVIEKGQTVTLRCDPISGHDNLYWYRRVMGKEIKFLLHFVKESKQDESGMPNNRFLAERTGGTYSTLKVQPAELEDSGVYFCASSLGAGIVFGYTFGSGTRLTVV.

The chain is built from TRBV9 and TRBJ2-7; possible D gene TRBD2, 7 bases. The CDR3 is 13 amino acids. V lost 4 bases to trimming and J lost 7 bases, with 15 bases between them. Germline V gives CDR1 SGDLS, CDR2 YYNGEE. CDR3 residues: CASSLRGAEEQYF. In DNA, the CDR3 is TGTGCCAGCAGCCTACGGGGGGCTGAAGAGCAGTACTTC.

The V call is TRBV7-3, the J call TRBJ2-4; D gene ambiguous. CDR3 length: 15 residues. Germline V CDR1 and CDR2: SGHTA, FQGTGA. V shed 10 bases and J shed 0 bases, with 16 bases lying between them. CDR3 sequence (DNA): TGTGCCAAGCCTCTGGGGTGGGTAGCCAAAAACATTCAGTACTTC. Protein: CAKPLGWVAKNIQYF. Filled out from reference TRBV7-3 and TRBJ2-4, the complete variable domain reads GAGVSQTPSNKVTEKGKYVELRCDPISGHTALYWYRQSLGQGPEFLIYFQGTGAADDSGLPNDRFFAVRPEGSVSTLKIQRTERGDSAVYLCAKPLGWVAKNIQYFGAGTRLSVL.

This clone was recorded only once. The J gene is TRBJ2-1, the V gene TRBV5-1, with TRBD2 matching 11 bases. V lost 1 base, J lost 4 bases, and 4 bases stayed unmatched. The CDR3 length is 16 residues. Germline V lookup: CDR1 SGHRS, CDR2 YFSETQ. CDR3 bases: TGCGCCAGCAGCTTGAATAGCGGGGGGGCGTACAATGAGCAGTTCTTC. It is translated as CASSLNSGGAYNEQFF.

This clone was recorded many times. The J gene is TRBJ1-2, the V gene TRBV19; perhaps TRBD1 as D (6 bases). V was pared by 4 bases and J by 2 bases, with 11 bases between. Germline values: CDR1 LNHDA, CDR2 SQIVND (reference sequence). This CDR3 comprises 14 residues. CDR3 DNA: TGTGCCAGTAGTAGTTCGACAGGAAACTATGGCTACACCTTC. Translation gives CASSSSTGNYGYTF.

This clone was seen a handful of times. This sequence joins TRBV28 and TRBJ2-1; 9 bases are a match to TRBD2. Germline V CDR1 and CDR2: MDHEN, SYDVKM. V lost 1 base to trimming and J lost 2 bases; unmatched junction nucleotides: 9. The CDR3 is made up of 18 amino acids. Here the CDR3 reads CASSLLVSASGAYNEQFF. The CDR3 DNA is TGTGCCAGCAGTTTATTAGTGTCGGCTAGCGGGGCCTACAATGAGCAGTTCTTC. Filled out from reference TRBV28 and TRBJ2-1, the complete variable domain reads DVKVTQSSRYLVKRTGEKVFLECVQDMDHENMFWYRQDPGLGLRLIYFSYDVKMKEKGDIPEGYSVSREKKERFSLILESASTNQTSMYLCASSLLVSASGAYNEQFFGPGTRLTVL.

The chain combines TRBV19 with TRBJ1-2, with unresolved D. Germline CDR1 reads LNHDA; CDR2 reads SQIVND (reference sequence). V lost 2 bases and J 0 bases, leaving 10 bases between the germline ends. The CDR3 spans 15 residues. CDR3 coding DNA: TGTGCCAGTAGTATACTACAGAAGCCTAACTATGGCTACACCTTC. This translates into CASSILQKPNYGYTF.

The genes are TRBV19 and TRBJ2-3; D unclear. This CDR3 region has 11 residues. Per the germline V gene, CDR1 is LNHDA and CDR2 is SQIVND (reference sequence). With 3 bases removed from V and 11 bases from J, the gap between germline ends came to 9 bases. The DNA of the CDR3 is TGTGCCAGTAGTATTCCTCCGGGGCAGTATTTT. Amino acid sequence: CASSIPPGQYF.

Note on this clone: The same CDR3 arises from other DNA sequences in this sample as well. The chain couples TRBV6-6 to TRBJ1-2, with a tentative D call TRBD1 (5 bases). Germline V CDR1 and CDR2: MNHNY, SVGAGI (reference sequence). The CDR3 spans 14 residues. The V end was cut by 2 bases, the J end by 0 bases, with 7 bases between. The CDR3: CASSYGAPNYGYTF. CDR3 coding DNA: TGTGCCAGCAGTTACGGGGCGCCTAACTATGGCTACACCTTC.

There are a few counts of this clone. This sequence joins TRBV5-5 and TRBJ2-3, with D uncertain. Looked up from germline, CDR1 is SGHKS and CDR2 is YYEKEE (reference sequence). Trimming shortened V by 2 bases and J by 2 bases, and 6 bases separated the two germline ends. This CDR3 has 13 amino acids. The CDR3 sequence: CASSFLPTDTQYF. In DNA form, the CDR3 reads TGTGCCAGCAGCTTTCTCCCCACAGATACGCAGTATTTT.

The gene calls are TRBV30 and TRBJ1-5, with 10 nucleotides matching TRBD1. This CDR3 is 15 amino acids long. Germline V gives CDR1 GTSNPN, CDR2 SVGIG (reference sequence). Losses at the gene ends were 3 bases for V and 4 bases for J; bases not matched to a gene: 6. CDR3 nucleotides: TGTGCCTGGAGATCCCGGGACAGGGGTAATCAGCCCCAGCATTTT. It specifies CAWRSRDRGNQPQHF.

The V gene is TRBV7-3, the J gene TRBJ2-2; TRBD1 matches at 9 bases. The trim removed 2 bases at V and 5 bases at J, leaving 3 bases unmatched. There are 15 residues in the CDR3. Germline loops: CDR1 SGHTA, CDR2 FQGTGA. The CDR3 DNA reads as TGTGCCAGCAGCTTAGGGACAGGGAGAACCGGGGAGCTGTTTTTT. Protein sequence: CASSLGTGRTGELFF.

V usage is TRBV28 and J usage is TRBJ1-1; 12 bases line up with TRBD1. The germline V gene has CDR1 MDHEN and CDR2 SYDVKM. This CDR3 comprises 14 residues. J was trimmed by 11 bases and V by 6 bases; bases with no gene match: 10. DNA for the CDR3: TGTGCCAGCAGGTTGTCGGGGACAGGGGGCGAGGCTTTCTTT. Protein: CASRLSGTGGEAFF.

V is TRBV7-8 and J is TRBJ2-2; D remains unclear. V was clipped by 4 bases and J by 3 bases, with 3 bases between them. The CDR3 sequence is 12 residues long. The germline V gene encodes CDR1 SGHVS and CDR2 FQNEAQ. CDR3 bases: TGTGCCAGCAGCTCTTACACCGGGGAGCTGTTTTTT. Protein product: CASSSYTGELFF.

The V and J genes are TRBV10-1 and TRBJ2-7; D unclear. Germline-derived CDR1 and CDR2 are WNHNN and SYGVQD (reference sequence). This CDR3 comprises 13 residues. The V end lost 3 bases, the J end lost 1 base, and 7 bases lay between the germline ends. CDR3 region: CASSEGDSYEQYF. CDR3 nucleotides: TGCGCCAGCAGTGAAGGTGATTCCTACGAGCAGTACTTC.

Here the CDR3 DNA reads TGTGCCTGGAGTGGTCAGGGCCCGAACACCGGGGAGCTGTTTTTT. It yields the protein CAWSGQGPNTGELFF. This chain uses TRBV30 with TRBJ2-2; maybe TRBD1 (5 bases). Trimming pared 1 base from V and 0 bases from J, leaving 9 bases between. CDR1 and CDR2 from the germline V gene are GTSNPN and SVGIG (reference sequence). The length of the CDR3 is 15 residues.

This clone was detected only once. V usage is TRBV29-1 and J usage is TRBJ2-5; no firm D call. Trimming left V 5 bases short and J 1 base short, with 11 bases between. Germline CDR1 SQVTM, CDR2 ANQGSEA. The CDR3 has 13 amino acids. The CDR3 DNA reads as TGCAGCGTTTCACACTTCCCCCAAGAGACCCAGTACTTC. Residues: CSVSHFPQETQYF.

The chain joins TRBV4-1 to TRBJ2-5, with D possibly matching TRBD1 (6 bases). The CDR3 has 15 residues. Germline V gene sequence: CDR1 MGHRA, CDR2 YSYEKL. Between the trimmed V and J ends, which lost 1 base and 2 bases, there was a span of 11 bases. DNA of the CDR3: TGCGCCAGCAGCCAAGCCCGTGGACAGCAAGAGACCCAGTACTTC. Translation gives CASSQARGQQETQYF.

CDR3 nucleotides: TGCGCCAGCACTAGCGGGGCGCTCACCGACAATGAGCAGTTCTTC. It codes for CASTSGALTDNEQFF. The chain has TRBV5-1 and TRBJ2-1; 9 bases are a match to TRBD2. The CDR3 consists of 15 residues. V lost 6 bases to trimming and J lost 5 bases; unmatched junction nucleotides: 9. The germline gives CDR1 SGHRS, CDR2 YFSETQ. The complete variable domain, with remaining parts taken from reference TRBV5-1 and TRBJ2-1, reads KAGVTQTPRYLIKTRGQQVTLSCSPISGHRSVSWYQQTPGQGLQFLFEYFSETQRNKGNFPGRFSGRQFSNSRSEMNVSTLELGDSALYLCASTSGALTDNEQFFGPGTRLTVL.

V is TRBV28 and J is TRBJ2-7; TRBD2 agrees at 9 bases. The germline V gene has CDR1 MDHEN and CDR2 SYDVKM. Unmatched junction bases numbered 10, after V lost 5 bases and J lost 2 bases. This CDR3 has 16 amino acids. Here the CDR3 reads CASSLPLAGATYEQYF. The CDR3 DNA reads as TGTGCCAGCAGTCTACCATTAGCGGGAGCCACCTACGAGCAGTACTTC.